Listed here are 2 T cell receptor beta chains from one sample, sequenced in a study of T cells in Graves' hyperthyroidism and ophthalmopathy (dated by TCRdb to about 2019). Libraries were made using multiplex PCR. TCRdb lists the instrument as Illumina HiSeq 2000. The TCR beta CDR3 regions were amplified from RNA transcripts. A first-round RT-PCR of the TCR CDR3 used the HTBI primer set with the Qiagen OneStep RT-PCR kit. TCRdb cleaned the public reads at Q25 with fastp, built clones with MiXCR and kept in-frame beta chains. Each entry is one CDR3 protein sequence, shown with its most common DNA and genes. The sample table contains under 350,000 distinct CDR3 sequences; only one count was recorded for around 13% of them. Of the sample, approximately 7.9% falls within the top ten clones. Specimen: blood. These receptors were obtained from a woman in her 40s with Graves' hyperthyroidism.

This clonotype was seen many times. V and J are TRBV3-1 and TRBJ1-2; D possibly corresponds to TRBD1 (6 bases). Germline V gene sequence: CDR1 LGHDT, CDR2 YNNKEL (reference sequence). CDR3 length equals 16 residues. Between the trimmed V and J ends, which lost 4 bases and 4 bases, there was a span of 19 bases. This chain's CDR3 is CASSLGGGRAGYGYTF. The DNA of the CDR3 is TGTGCCAGCAGCCTAGGAGGGGGGCGGGCCGGCTATGGCTACACCTTC. Full variable domain (outside the CDR3, taken from reference TRBV3-1 and TRBJ1-2): DTAVSQTPKYLVTQMGNDKSIKCEQNLGHDTMYWYKQDSKKFLKIMFSYNNKELIINETVPNRFSPKSPDKAHLNLHINSLELGDSAVYFCASSLGGGRAGYGYTFGSGTRLTVV.

This clonotype was detected many times. The CDR3 sequence: CASRRIRQYPNEKLFF. The CDR3 coding sequence is TGTGCCAGCAGACGAATAAGACAGTACCCGAATGAAAAACTGTTTTTT. The V and J genes are TRBV28 and TRBJ1-4; possibly TRBD1 for D (5 bases). The CDR3 consists of 16 residues. Trimming shortened V by 6 bases and J by 5 bases, and 19 bases separated the two germline ends. Germline V CDR1 and CDR2: MDHEN, SYDVKM.